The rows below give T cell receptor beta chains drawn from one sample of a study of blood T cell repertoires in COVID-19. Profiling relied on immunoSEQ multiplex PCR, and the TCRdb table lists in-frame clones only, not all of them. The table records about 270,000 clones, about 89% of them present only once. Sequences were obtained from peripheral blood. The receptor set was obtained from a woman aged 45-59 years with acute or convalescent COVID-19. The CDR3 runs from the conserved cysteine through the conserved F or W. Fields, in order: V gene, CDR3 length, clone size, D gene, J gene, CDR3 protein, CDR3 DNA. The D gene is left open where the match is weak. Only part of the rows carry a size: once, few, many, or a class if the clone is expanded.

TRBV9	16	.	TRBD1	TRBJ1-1	CASSPRGQGGGTEAFF	TGTGCCAGCAGCCCTCGAGGGCAAGGGGGCGGCACTGAAGCTTTCTTT
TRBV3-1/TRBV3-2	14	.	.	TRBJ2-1	CASSQRGESNEQFF	TGTGCCAGCAGCCAGCGGGGCGAAAGCAATGAGCAGTTCTTC
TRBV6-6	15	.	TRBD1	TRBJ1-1	CASSYGGQVGTEAFF	TGTGCCAGCAGTTACGGGGGACAGGTGGGGACTGAAGCTTTCTTT
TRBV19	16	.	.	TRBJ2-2	CASSLLTGFSTGELFF	TGTGCCAGTAGTCTCTTAACAGGGTTTAGCACCGGGGAGCTGTTTTTT
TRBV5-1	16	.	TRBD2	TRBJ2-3	CASSSWTSGRTDTQYF	TGCGCCAGCAGCTCCTGGACTAGCGGGCGAACAGATACGCAGTATTTT
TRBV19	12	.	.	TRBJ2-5	CASSESGETQYF	TGTGCCAGTAGTGAGTCAGGGGAGACCCAGTACTTC
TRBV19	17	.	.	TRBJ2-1	CASSRTSGGSSYNEQFF	TGTGCCAGTAGTAGAACCTCGGGGGGCAGCTCCTACAATGAGCAGTTCTTC
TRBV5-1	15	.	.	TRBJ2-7	CASSLLVGISYEQYF	TGCGCCAGCAGCTTGCTAGTCGGAATCTCCTACGAGCAGTACTTC
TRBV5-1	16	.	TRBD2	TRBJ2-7	CASSFGTSGTPYEQYF	TGCGCCAGCAGCTTCGGGACTAGCGGGACTCCCTACGAGCAGTACTTC
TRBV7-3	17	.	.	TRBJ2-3	CASSLTVNSGSTDTQYF	TGTGCCAGCAGCTTAACGGTCAATAGCGGTAGCACAGATACGCAGTATTTT
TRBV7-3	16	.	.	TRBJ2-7	CASSIGLTGSQDEQYF	TGTGCCAGCAGCATCGGGCTGACCGGGAGCCAAGACGAGCAGTACTTC
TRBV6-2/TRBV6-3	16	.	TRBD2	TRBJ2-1	CASSYAGLAGYNEQFF	TGTGCCAGCAGTTACGCGGGACTAGCGGGCTACAATGAGCAGTTCTTC
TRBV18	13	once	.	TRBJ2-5	CASSPQGQETQYF	TGTGCCAGCTCACCCCAGGGACAAGAGACCCAGTACTTC
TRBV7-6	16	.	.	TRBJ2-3	CASSLTTGPGTDTQYF	TGTGCCAGCAGCCTAACCACAGGGCCTGGCACAGATACGCAGTATTTT
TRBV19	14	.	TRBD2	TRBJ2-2	CASRAGGASLELFF	TGTGCCAGTCGAGCGGGAGGTGCCTCACTGGAGCTGTTTTTT
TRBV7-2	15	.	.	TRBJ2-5	CASSLFPGQQETQYF	TGTGCCAGCAGCTTATTTCCAGGCCAGCAAGAGACCCAGTACTTC
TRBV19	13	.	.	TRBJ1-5	CASSLTPNQPQHF	TGTGCCAGTAGTCTGACTCCAAATCAGCCCCAGCATTTT
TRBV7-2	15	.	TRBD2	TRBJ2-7	CASSLVAGGRDEQYF	TGTGCCAGCAGCTTAGTTGCGGGAGGGCGCGACGAGCAGTACTTC
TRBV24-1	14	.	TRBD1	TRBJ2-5	CATQGQVNQETQYF	TGTGCCACTCAAGGACAGGTAAACCAAGAGACCCAGTACTTC
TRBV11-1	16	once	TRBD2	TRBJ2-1	CASSYSGTSVYNEQFF	TGTGCCAGCAGCTACTCCGGGACTAGCGTTTACAATGAGCAGTTCTTC
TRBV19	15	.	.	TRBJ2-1	CASIGGGSNRNEQFF	TGTGCCAGTATTGGAGGGGGCTCGAACCGAAATGAGCAGTTCTTC
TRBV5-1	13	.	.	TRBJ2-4	CASSLGQRDIQYF	TGCGCCAGCAGCTTGGGGCAGAGGGACATTCAGTACTTC
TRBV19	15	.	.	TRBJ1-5	CASSMDSWKDQPQHF	TGTGCCAGTAGTATGGACAGTTGGAAAGATCAGCCCCAGCATTTT
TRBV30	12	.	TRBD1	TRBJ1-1	CAWMLDRIEAFF	TGTGCCTGGATGCTGGACAGGATTGAAGCTTTCTTT
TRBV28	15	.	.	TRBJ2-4	CASSFGLLTKNIQYF	TGTGCCAGCAGTTTCGGTCTGTTGACCAAAAACATTCAGTACTTC
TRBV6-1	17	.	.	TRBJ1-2	CASSESMGPKAFYGYTF	TGTGCCAGCAGTGAAAGCATGGGCCCCAAGGCTTTCTATGGCTACACCTTC
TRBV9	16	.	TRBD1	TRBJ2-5	CASSAVTGTGVETQYF	TGTGCCAGCAGCGCCGTAACCGGGACAGGGGTCGAGACCCAGTACTTC
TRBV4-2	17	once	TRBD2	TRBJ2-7	CASSQASPVAGEYEQYF	TGTGCCAGCAGCCAAGCCTCCCCTGTAGCGGGAGAATACGAGCAGTACTTC
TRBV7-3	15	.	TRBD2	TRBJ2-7	CASSPGLAEVYEQYF	TGTGCCAGCAGCCCTGGGCTAGCGGAAGTGTACGAGCAGTACTTC
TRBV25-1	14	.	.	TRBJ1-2	CASSGPAGREGYTF	TGTGCCAGCAGTGGACCAGCCGGGAGGGAAGGCTACACCTTC
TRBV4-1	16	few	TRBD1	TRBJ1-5	CASSPVARGSNQPQHF	TGCGCCAGCAGCCCGGTCGCCAGGGGGTCGAATCAGCCCCAGCATTTT
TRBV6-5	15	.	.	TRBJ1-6	CASSLRQVYNSPLHF	TGTGCCAGCAGTTTGCGACAGGTCTATAATTCACCCCTCCACTTT
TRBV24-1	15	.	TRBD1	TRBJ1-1	CATSDPKTGKTEAFF	TGTGCCACCAGTGATCCCAAGACAGGGAAAACTGAAGCTTTCTTT
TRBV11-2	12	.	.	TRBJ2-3	CASSVLADTQYF	TGTGCCAGCAGCGTACTAGCAGATACGCAGTATTTT
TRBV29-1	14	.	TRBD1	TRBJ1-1	CSAGQDHSNTEAFF	TGCAGCGCGGGACAGGACCACTCGAACACTGAAGCTTTCTTT
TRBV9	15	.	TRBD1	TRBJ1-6	CASSGRSQGTSPLHF	TGTGCCAGCAGCGGCCGGTCACAGGGGACTTCACCCCTCCACTTT
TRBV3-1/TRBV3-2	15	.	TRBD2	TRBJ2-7	CASSQGLAGSYEQYF	TGTGCCAGCAGCCAGGGACTAGCGGGTTCCTACGAGCAGTACTTC
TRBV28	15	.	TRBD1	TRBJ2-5	CASSDRDSLQETQYF	TGTGCCAGCAGTGACCGGGACAGTTTACAAGAGACCCAGTACTTC
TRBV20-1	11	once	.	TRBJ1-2	CSASLRVGYTF	TGCAGTGCTAGTTTGAGGGTCGGCTACACCTTC
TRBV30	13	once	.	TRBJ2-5	CAWSHRDQETQYF	TGTGCCTGGAGTCATAGAGACCAAGAGACCCAGTACTTC
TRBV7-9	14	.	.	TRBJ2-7	CASSALTDSYEQYF	TGTGCCAGCAGCGCTCTGACAGACTCCTACGAGCAGTACTTC
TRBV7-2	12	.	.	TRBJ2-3	CASSPPGDTQYF	TGTGCCAGCAGCCCCCCAGGGGATACGCAGTATTTT
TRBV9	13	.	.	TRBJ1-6	CASSDRQDITLHF	TGTGCCAGCAGCGACCGACAGGATATTACCCTCCACTTT
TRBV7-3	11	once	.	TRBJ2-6	CASSLSSVLTF	TGTGCCAGCAGCTTATCCAGCGTCCTGACTTTC
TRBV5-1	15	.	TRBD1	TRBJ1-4	CASSLAGTGLEKLFF	TGCGCCAGCAGCTTGGCCGGGACAGGGCTTGAAAAACTGTTTTTT
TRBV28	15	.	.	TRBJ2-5	CASSASLEDQETQYF	TGTGCCAGCAGCGCTAGTCTGGAAGACCAAGAGACCCAGTACTTC
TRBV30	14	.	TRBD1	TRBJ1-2	CAWSADRGNYGYTF	TGTGCCTGGAGCGCGGACAGGGGGAACTATGGCTACACCTTC
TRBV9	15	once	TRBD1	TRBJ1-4	CASSPRGTGNEKLFF	TGTGCCAGCAGCCCCAGGGGGACAGGGAATGAAAAACTGTTTTTT